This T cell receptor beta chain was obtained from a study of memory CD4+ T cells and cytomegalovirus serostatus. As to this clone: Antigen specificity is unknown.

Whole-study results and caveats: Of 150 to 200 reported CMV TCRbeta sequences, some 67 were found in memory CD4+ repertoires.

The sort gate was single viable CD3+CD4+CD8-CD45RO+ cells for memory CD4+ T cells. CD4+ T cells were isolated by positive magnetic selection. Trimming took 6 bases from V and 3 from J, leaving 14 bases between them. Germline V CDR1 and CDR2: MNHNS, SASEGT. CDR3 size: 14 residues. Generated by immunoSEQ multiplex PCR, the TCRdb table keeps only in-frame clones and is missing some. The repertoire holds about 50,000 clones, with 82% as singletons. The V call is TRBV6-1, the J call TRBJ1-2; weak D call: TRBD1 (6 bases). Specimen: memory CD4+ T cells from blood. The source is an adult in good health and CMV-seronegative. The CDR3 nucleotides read TGTGCCAGCAGGAGGGGGTTTTTGGACTATGGCTACACCTTC. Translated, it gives CASRRGFLDYGYTF.